These T cell receptor beta chains were read from a single sample in a study of blood T cell repertoires in COVID-19. The data were produced by immunoSEQ multiplex PCR, yet TCRdb's version contains in-frame clones alone and is incomplete. In the table there are 300,000 to 450,000 clones, about 90% of which are singletons. The sample comprised PBMCs or T cells enriched from blood (not recorded which). These receptors originate from a man aged 40-49 years in a cohort exposed to, infected with or recovered from COVID-19 (not recorded which). Both conserved end residues are part of each CDR3. D genes are given only for firm matches. The size of a clone is reported for some rows only, either as once, few or many, or as a class for expanded clones.

>TRBJ1-5|TRBV4-2|NA|TRBD1
CASSQAYGTANQPQHF
TGTGCCAGCAGCCAGGCATACGGGACAGCTAATCAGCCCCAGCATTTT
>TRBJ2-7|TRBV19|NA|NA
CASTQRAPFDEQYF
TGTGCCAGTACCCAGCGGGCCCCTTTCGACGAGCAGTACTTC
>TRBJ2-5|TRBV7-2|NA|NA
CASSRSETQYF
TGTGCCAGCAGCAGAAGCGAGACCCAGTACTTC
>TRBJ2-1|TRBV12-5|NA|TRBD2
CASGTSGRVEQFF
TGTGCTAGCGGGACTAGCGGGAGGGTTGAGCAGTTCTTC
>TRBJ2-6|TRBV5-1|NA|NA
CASSLNPVTSSGANVLTF
TGCGCCAGCAGCTTGAATCCGGTAACCTCCTCTGGGGCCAACGTCCTGACTTTC
>TRBJ2-3|TRBV2|NA|TRBD1
CASRAGTGVTDTQYF
TGTGCCAGCAGGGCCGGGACAGGGGTCACAGATACGCAGTATTTT
>TRBJ2-1|TRBV30|once|TRBD2
CAWSGVGTSGNNEQFF
TGTGCCTGGAGCGGGGTAGGGACTAGCGGAAACAATGAGCAGTTCTTC
>TRBJ1-3|TRBV30|few|NA
CAWITAGNTIYF
TGTGCCTGGATAACTGCTGGAAACACCATATATTTT
>TRBJ2-7|TRBV14|NA|NA
CASSSLIGSPYEQYF
TGTGCCAGCAGCTCCCTCATTGGTAGCCCCTACGAGCAGTACTTC
>TRBJ2-2|TRBV10-1|NA|NA
CASSDTNTGELFF
TGCGCCAGCAGTGACACTAACACCGGGGAGCTGTTTTTT
>TRBJ1-1|TRBV3-1/TRBV3-2|NA|NA
CASSHRGGTEAFF
TGTGCCAGCAGCCATAGGGGGGGCACTGAAGCTTTCTTT
>TRBJ2-1|TRBV11-3|NA|TRBD2
CASSLGGRATKKIHEQFF
TGTGCCAGCAGCTTAGGCGGGAGGGCAACTAAGAAGATCCATGAGCAGTTCTTC
>TRBJ1-5|TRBV7-9|once|TRBD1
CASSAKGQGGNQPQHF
TGTGCCAGCAGCGCAAAGGGACAGGGTGGAAATCAGCCCCAGCATTTT
>TRBJ1-1|TRBV6-5|NA|NA
CASSYWQDTEAFF
TGTGCCAGCAGTTACTGGCAGGACACTGAAGCTTTCTTT
>TRBJ2-7|TRBV5-1|NA|NA
CASSLTGYDSYEQYF
TGCGCCAGCAGCTTGACAGGATACGACTCCTACGAGCAGTACTTC
>TRBJ2-3|TRBV9|NA|TRBD2
CASSVVSGGITDTQYF
TGTGCCAGCAGCGTAGTCAGCGGGGGCATCACAGATACGCAGTATTTT
>TRBJ1-5|TRBV29-1|NA|TRBD1
CSVRGTGGGGGNQPQHF
TGCAGCGTTCGGGGGACAGGGGGCGGAGGGGGCAATCAGCCCCAGCATTTT
>TRBJ1-5|TRBV7-9|few|NA
CASSLAVGVNQPQHF
TGTGCCAGCAGCTTAGCGGTAGGGGTCAATCAGCCCCAGCATTTT
>TRBJ1-2|TRBV15|once|NA
CATSLTNTGIGYTF
TGTGCCACCAGCCTAACTAATACAGGGATCGGCTACACCTTC
>TRBJ2-2|TRBV19|NA|NA
CASSTRQVKNTGELFF
TGTGCCAGTAGTACCAGACAGGTGAAGAACACCGGGGAGCTGTTTTTT
>TRBJ2-1|TRBV9|NA|TRBD2
CASSVGLAGGNEQFF
TGTGCCAGCAGCGTAGGGCTAGCGGGAGGCAATGAGCAGTTCTTC
>TRBJ1-2|TRBV7-9|NA|NA
CASSPGAGYGYTF
TGTGCCAGCAGCCCCGGTGCCGGTTATGGCTACACCTTC
>TRBJ2-7|TRBV18|NA|NA
CASSPTGPEQYF
TGTGCCAGCTCACCGACAGGCCCCGAGCAGTACTTC
>TRBJ2-2|TRBV24-1|NA|TRBD2
CATSNSGSWAGELFF
TGTGCCACCAGCAATAGCGGGAGTTGGGCCGGGGAGCTGTTTTTT
>TRBJ2-7|TRBV7-2|NA|TRBD2
CASSPGLAGAYEQYF
TGTGCCAGCAGCCCCGGACTAGCGGGAGCCTACGAGCAGTACTTC
>TRBJ2-7|TRBV11-2|NA|NA
CASSLDRGHEQYF
TGTGCCAGCAGCTTAGACAGGGGCCACGAGCAGTACTTC
>TRBJ2-5|TRBV5-1|few|TRBD2
CASSLLAGQETQYF
TGCGCCAGCAGCTTACTAGCGGGACAAGAGACCCAGTACTTC
>TRBJ2-1|TRBV5-1|NA|TRBD2
CASSHFSGRYNEQFF
TGCGCCAGCAGCCACTTTAGCGGGAGGTACAATGAGCAGTTCTTC